These 10 T cell receptor beta chains share one sample of origin, sequenced in a study of blood T cell repertoires in COVID-19. The assay was immunoSEQ multiplex PCR, and TCRdb's table has in-frame clones only and misses some. This table has about 200,000 clones, roughly 90% appearing once. Sequencing was carried out using peripheral blood. All receptors come from a man aged 18 to 29 with active or convalescent COVID-19.

This clone has only one observation. This sequence joins TRBV18 and TRBJ1-4; 7 bases agree with TRBD1. J lost 7 bases, V lost 3 bases, and 5 bases had no gene match. This CDR3 region has 14 residues. Germline V lookup: CDR1 KGHSH, CDR2 LQKENI. CDR3 nucleotide sequence: TGTGCCAGCTCACCGACAGGGATGGCTGAAAAACTGTTTTTT. Translation gives CASSPTGMAEKLFF.

The chain uses TRBV13 and TRBJ1-1, with 7 nucleotides matching TRBD1. The germline V gene has CDR1 PRHDT and CDR2 FYEKMQ (reference sequence). With V trimmed by 3 bases and J by 5 bases, 9 bases remained unmatched. CDR3 length: 15 residues. The CDR3 DNA is TGTGCCAGCAGCTTCCAGGGCGCAGGGGGAACTGAAGCTTTCTTT. Amino acids: CASSFQGAGGTEAFF.

This sequence joins TRBV4-2 and TRBJ2-3; 7 nucleotides line up with TRBD2. The CDR3 has 13 amino acids. Per the germline V gene, CDR1 is LGHNA and CDR2 is YNFKEQ. V gave up 3 bases and J gave up 6 bases; unmatched junction bases: 3. For the CDR3, the DNA is TGTGCCAGCAGCCATCGACTAGCCGATACGCAGTATTTT. It translates to CASSHRLADTQYF.

The rearrangement links TRBV6-5 to TRBJ1-4, with TRBD1 matching 7 bases. The CDR3 sequence is 14 residues long. Germline CDR1 MNHEY, CDR2 SVGAGI. The trim removed 6 bases at V and 4 bases at J, leaving 5 bases unmatched. In DNA form, the CDR3 reads TGTGCCAGCAGGGCAGGGGGAATTAATGAAAAACTGTTTTTT. Translation: CASRAGGINEKLFF.

The chain has TRBV15 and TRBJ2-7; 8 nucleotides align to TRBD2. Looked up from germline, CDR1 is LNHNV and CDR2 is YYDKDF (reference sequence). The V segment lost 5 bases and the J segment 0 bases; nucleotides outside the gene matches: 9. There are 16 residues in the CDR3. CDR3 in DNA: TGTGCCACCAGCGTCGGTAGCGGGGCCAGCTCCTACGAGCAGTACTTC. It translates to CATSVGSGASSYEQYF.

The J gene is TRBJ2-7, the V gene TRBV5-1, with 8 positions matching TRBD1. This CDR3 spans 15 amino acids. V lost 0 bases, J lost 2 bases, and 4 bases stayed unmatched. CDR1 and CDR2 (germline): SGHRS, YFSETQ. CDR3 sequence: CASSLGGQGPYEQYF. The CDR3 DNA reads as TGCGCCAGCAGCTTGGGTGGACAGGGACCCTACGAGCAGTACTTC.

This clone was seen just once. The rearrangement links TRBV27 to TRBJ2-3; D is perhaps TRBD1 (6 bases). Germline CDR1 is MNHEY and CDR2 is SMNVEV (reference sequence). V dropped 8 bases and J dropped 0 bases, with 15 bases sitting between them. This CDR3 has 15 amino acids. This chain's CDR3 is CASRSTGQSTDTQYF. CDR3 nucleotides: TGTGCCAGCCGATCCACAGGGCAAAGCACAGATACGCAGTATTTT.

This chain connects TRBV21-1 to TRBJ1-2; TRBD1, as called in the table, went unchecked against the DNA. TRBV21-1 is a recognized pseudogene. The CDR3 loop spans 12 amino acids. This chain's CDR3 is CASRTPNYGYTF. CDR3 nucleotides: TGTGCCAGCAGGACACCTAACTATGGCTACACCTTC.

V usage is TRBV29-1 and J usage is TRBJ2-6, with TRBD2 matching over 7 bases. The germline CDR1 and CDR2 sequences are SQVTM and ANQGSEA. V lost 4 bases, J lost 2 bases, and 2 bases stayed unmatched. This CDR3 region has 14 residues. The CDR3 bases are TGCAGCGTTGTCGGGGGGACTGGGGCCAACGTCCTGACTTTC. Its translation: CSVVGGTGANVLTF.

The rearrangement joins TRBV6-5 to TRBJ1-3, with D uncertain. CDR1 is MNHEY, CDR2 SVGAGI, per germline. Deletions cut 7 bases from V and 1 base from J, with 8 bases between. This CDR3 has 13 amino acids. This CDR3 reads CASTQWSGNTIYF. The CDR3 DNA reads TGTGCCAGCACACAGTGGTCTGGAAACACCATATATTTT.